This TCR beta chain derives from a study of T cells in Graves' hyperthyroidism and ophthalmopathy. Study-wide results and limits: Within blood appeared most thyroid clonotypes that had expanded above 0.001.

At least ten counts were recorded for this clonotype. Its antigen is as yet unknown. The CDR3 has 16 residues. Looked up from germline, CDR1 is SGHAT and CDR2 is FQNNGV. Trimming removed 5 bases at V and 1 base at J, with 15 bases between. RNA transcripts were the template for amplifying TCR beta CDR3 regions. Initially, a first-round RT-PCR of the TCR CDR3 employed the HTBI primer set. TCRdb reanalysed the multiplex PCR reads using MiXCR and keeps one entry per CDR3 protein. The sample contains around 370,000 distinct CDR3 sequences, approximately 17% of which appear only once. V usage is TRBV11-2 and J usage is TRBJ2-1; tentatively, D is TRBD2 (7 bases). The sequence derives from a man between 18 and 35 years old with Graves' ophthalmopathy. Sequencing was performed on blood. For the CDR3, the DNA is TGTGCCAGCAGCCCTGGGAGGGGGGCTTCCTACAATGAGCAGTTCTTC. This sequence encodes CASSPGRGASYNEQFF.